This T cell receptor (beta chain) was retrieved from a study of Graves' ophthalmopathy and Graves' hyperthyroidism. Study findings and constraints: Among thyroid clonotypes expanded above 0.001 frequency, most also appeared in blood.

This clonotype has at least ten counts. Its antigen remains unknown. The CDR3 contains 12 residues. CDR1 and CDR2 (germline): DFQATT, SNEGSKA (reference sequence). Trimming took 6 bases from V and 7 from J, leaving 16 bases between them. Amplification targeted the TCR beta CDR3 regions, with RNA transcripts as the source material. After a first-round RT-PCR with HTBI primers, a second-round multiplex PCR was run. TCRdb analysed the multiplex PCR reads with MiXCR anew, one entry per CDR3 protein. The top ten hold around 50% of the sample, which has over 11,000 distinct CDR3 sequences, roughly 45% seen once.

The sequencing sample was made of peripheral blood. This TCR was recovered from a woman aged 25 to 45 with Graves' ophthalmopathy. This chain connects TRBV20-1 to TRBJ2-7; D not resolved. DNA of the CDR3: TGCAGTGCCCCAGACCTGGGGTCGGAGCAGTACTTC. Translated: CSAPDLGSEQYF.